The 23 T cell receptor beta chains reported below all come from one sample, sequenced in a study of blood T cells in healthy people across ages. The second PCR ran about 6 to 12 cycles with a sample-barcoded 5' primer and J-beta primers. TCRdb processed the 5' RACE reads anew with MiXCR; each CDR3 protein has one entry. The sample holds around 750,000 distinct CDR3 sequences, 53% seen once. Specimen: blood. The receptors were sampled from a man aged 80 or over in good health.

This clonotype was found a few times. This chain uses TRBV20-1 with TRBJ2-7, with TRBD1 as a possible D gene (6 bases). Per the germline V gene, CDR1 is DFQATT and CDR2 is SNEGSKA (reference sequence). V dropped 3 bases and J dropped 1 base, with 13 bases sitting between them. The CDR3 extends over 14 amino acids. CDR3: CSARPARGSYEQYF. As DNA, the CDR3 is TGCAGTGCTAGGCCCGCCAGGGGTTCCTACGAGCAGTACTTC.

The V call is TRBV12-3 or TRBV12-4, the J call TRBJ2-4; perhaps TRBD2 as D (6 bases). Deletions cut 6 bases from V and 13 bases from J, with 16 bases between. CDR3 size: 12 residues. The CDR3 DNA reads as TGTGCCAGCAGCTCCCAGTGGGGGGAGCAGTACTTC. This sequence encodes CASSSQWGEQYF.

The chain recombines TRBV10-3 with TRBJ2-1; TRBD1 aligns across 9 bases. Germline loops: CDR1 ENHRY, CDR2 SYGVKD. The CDR3 covers 14 residues. Unmatched junction bases numbered 5, after V lost 3 bases and J lost 8 bases. The CDR3 here is CAISEGQGFYEQFF. Written as DNA, the CDR3 is TGTGCCATCAGTGAAGGACAGGGGTTCTATGAGCAGTTCTTC.

The gene calls are TRBV29-1 and TRBJ2-1, with 12 bases identical to TRBD2. CDR1 and CDR2 (germline): SQVTM, ANQGSEA. This CDR3 spans 14 amino acids. V lost 7 bases to trimming and J lost 8 bases; unmatched junction nucleotides: 9. The CDR3 is CSGRGLAGRDEQFF. The CDR3 DNA is TGCAGCGGTAGGGGACTAGCGGGTCGAGATGAGCAGTTCTTC.

The V and J genes are TRBV29-1 and TRBJ2-1; D is possibly TRBD1 or TRBD2 (5 bases each). The germline CDR1 and CDR2 sequences are SQVTM and ANQGSEA. The CDR3 sequence is 12 residues long. The germline V and J ends were trimmed by 4 bases and 10 bases, with 14 bases remaining between them. CDR3 sequence: CSVGSGTYEQFF. CDR3 DNA: TGCAGCGTTGGTTCGGGGACCTACGAGCAGTTCTTC.

This clonotype has just a few counts. The chain links TRBV6-4 to TRBJ2-3; D not resolved. Looked up from germline, CDR1 is MRHNA and CDR2 is SNTAGT. The CDR3 consists of 14 residues. The V gene lost 5 bases and the J gene lost 2 bases, with 11 bases spanning the gap. The CDR3 region has the DNA TGTGCCAGCAGTATGGGGATACACACAGATACGCAGTATTTT. It specifies CASSMGIHTDTQYF.

This clonotype was seen more than once but under ten times. The chain uses TRBV14 and TRBJ1-1; no reliable D call. Trimming left V 0 bases short and J 5 bases short, with 22 bases between. This CDR3 is 18 amino acids long. Germline CDR1 SGHDN, CDR2 FVKESK. CDR3 nucleotide sequence: TGTGCCAGCAGCCAAGATCTCCCGTCGCTTGGGCAGGAGACTGAAGCTTTCTTT. Translated, it gives CASSQDLPSLGQETEAFF.

In DNA form, the CDR3 reads TGTGCCACCAGCAGTAACAGTAATCAGCCCCAGCATTTT. It translates to CATSSNSNQPQHF. V usage is TRBV15 and J usage is TRBJ1-5; D uncertain. This CDR3 has 13 amino acids. Trimming left V 3 bases short and J 4 bases short, with 7 bases between. Looked up from germline, CDR1 is LNHNV and CDR2 is YYDKDF (reference sequence).

This chain links TRBV5-1 with TRBJ2-1; TRBD2 might be the D (5 bases). In germline, CDR1 is SGHRS, CDR2 YFSETQ. The CDR3 is 13 amino acids. V was shortened by 4 bases and J by 8 bases, with 13 bases between the two germline ends. The CDR3 spells CASSREGSYEQFF. The CDR3 DNA reads as TGCGCCAGCAGCCGGGAAGGATCGTATGAGCAGTTCTTC.

The chain couples TRBV4-2 to TRBJ1-2; weak D call: TRBD1 (5 bases). CDR3 length: 15 amino acids. Germline lookup yields CDR1 LGHNA and CDR2 YNFKEQ. V dropped 1 base and J dropped 8 bases, with 17 bases sitting between them. The CDR3 protein is CASSQAPRQREGYTF. The DNA of the CDR3 is TGTGCCAGCAGCCAAGCGCCGAGACAGAGGGAAGGCTACACCTTC.

This clonotype was found once. The genes are TRBV24-1 and TRBJ2-5, with 7 bases identical to TRBD1. V shed 5 bases and J 1 base; nucleotides not matched to a gene: 6. Germline V gives CDR1 KGHDR, CDR2 SFDVKD. The CDR3 consists of 15 residues. Here the CDR3 reads CATSVGDSIQETQYF. CDR3 in DNA: TGTGCCACCAGTGTCGGGGACAGCATCCAAGAGACCCAGTACTTC.

This chain uses TRBV7-9 with TRBJ2-6; possibly TRBD1 or TRBD2 for D (5 bases each). Germline V lookup: CDR1 SEHNR, CDR2 FQNEAQ (reference sequence). CDR3 length: 13 residues. V was trimmed by 10 bases and J by 0 bases, leaving 7 bases between them. In nucleotides, the CDR3 is TGTGCCATCGGGGCCTCTGGGGCCAACGTCCTGACTTTC. Translating it yields CAIGASGANVLTF. Combining the CDR3 with reference TRBV7-9 and TRBJ2-6 gives the whole variable domain DTGVSQNPRHKITKRGQNVTFRCDPISEHNRLYWYRQTLGQGPEFLTYFQNEAQLEKSRLLSDRFSAERPKGSFSTLEIQRTEQGDSAMYLCAIGASGANVLTFGAGSRLTVL.

This clonotype came up many times. The rearrangement joins TRBV7-3 to TRBJ2-5; D uncertain. CDR1 SGHTA and CDR2 FQGTGA come from the germline V gene. Trimming removed 2 bases from V and 6 bases from J, with 10 bases in between. The CDR3 is made up of 13 amino acids. CDR3 loop: CASSLGGQKTQYF. For the CDR3, the DNA is TGTGCCAGCAGCTTAGGTGGGCAGAAGACCCAGTACTTC. Looking up the rest from reference TRBV7-3 and TRBJ2-5 gives the full variable domain: GAGVSQTPSNKVTEKGKYVELRCDPISGHTALYWYRQSLGQGPEFLIYFQGTGAADDSGLPNDRFFAVRPEGSVSTLKIQRTERGDSAVYLCASSLGGQKTQYFGPGTRLLVL.

The chain combines TRBV9 with TRBJ2-7; D is possibly TRBD1 (6 bases). The CDR3 length is 15 residues. CDR1 SGDLS and CDR2 YYNGEE come from the germline V gene. V lost 0 bases to trimming and J lost 0 bases, with 10 bases between them. The CDR3 spells CASSVAQGSSYEQYF. In nucleotides, the CDR3 is TGTGCCAGCAGCGTAGCACAGGGAAGCTCCTACGAGCAGTACTTC.

The chain carries TRBV7-9 and TRBJ2-6; weak D call: TRBD1 (6 bases). The CDR3 length is 17 residues. The germline CDR1 and CDR2 sequences are SEHNR and FQNEAQ (reference sequence). With 5 bases removed from V and 0 bases from J, the gap between germline ends came to 14 bases. The CDR3 loop reads CASSPFQTGSGANVLTF. The CDR3, as DNA: TGTGCCAGCAGCCCTTTCCAGACAGGCTCTGGGGCCAACGTCCTGACTTTC.

The table lists this clonotype with many counts. The chain combines TRBV9 with TRBJ1-6; 9 nucleotides agree with TRBD1. Per the germline V gene, CDR1 is SGDLS and CDR2 is YYNGEE. This CDR3 is 15 amino acids long. J gave up 7 bases and V 3 bases, and 5 bases lay outside the gene matches. The CDR3 sequence: CASSAQGAGNSPLHF. CDR3 bases: TGTGCCAGCAGCGCACAGGGGGCAGGGAATTCACCCCTCCACTTT.

This clonotype turned up a few times. This chain links TRBV3-1 with TRBJ1-1; D gene ambiguous. CDR3 length equals 12 residues. Looked up from germline, CDR1 is LGHDT and CDR2 is YNNKEL (reference sequence). V was clipped by 5 bases and J by 9 bases, with 13 bases between them. Here the CDR3 DNA reads TGTGCCAGCAGCACCGGAGGGTTCCAAGCTTTCTTT. Amino acids: CASSTGGFQAFF.

V gene TRBV29-1 combines with J gene TRBJ1-1; D is unclear. The germline V gene encodes CDR1 SQVTM and CDR2 ANQGSEA. V was cut by 4 bases and J by 4 bases, with 22 bases left in between. There are 16 residues in the CDR3. The DNA of the CDR3 is TGCAGCGTTGGTCCCACAGACTCCGAACTGGGCACTGAAGCTTTCTTT. It is translated as CSVGPTDSELGTEAFF.

This clonotype was recorded a few times. The CDR3 protein is CASSPGLAGVHEQYF. In DNA form, the CDR3 reads TGTGCCAGCAGTCCGGGACTAGCGGGAGTACACGAGCAGTACTTC. The chain links TRBV28 to TRBJ2-7; 14 positions match TRBD2. The trim removed 5 bases at V and 5 bases at J, leaving 5 bases unmatched. The CDR3 consists of 15 residues. CDR1 and CDR2 (germline): MDHEN, SYDVKM.

This chain links TRBV7-2 with TRBJ2-5; 13 nucleotides line up with TRBD2. This CDR3 is built from 15 residues. J was trimmed by 5 bases and V by 4 bases; bases with no gene match: 4. CDR1 SGHTA and CDR2 FQGNSA come from the germline V gene. CDR3 loop: CASSSRTSGSETQYF. CDR3 bases: TGTGCCAGCAGCTCCCGGACTAGCGGGAGTGAGACCCAGTACTTC.

This chain connects TRBV19 to TRBJ2-4; 7 nucleotides line up with TRBD1. The trim removed 6 bases at V and 9 bases at J, leaving 8 bases unmatched. The germline V gene encodes CDR1 LNHDA and CDR2 SQIVND (reference sequence). This CDR3 contains 13 residues. For the CDR3, the DNA is TGTGCCAGTAGCACGACAGGGAGAACCATTCAGTACTTC. This codes for CASSTTGRTIQYF. The full variable domain, completed using reference TRBV19 and TRBJ2-4, is DGGITQSPKYLFRKEGQNVTLSCEQNLNHDAMYWYRQDPGQGLRLIYYSQIVNDFQKGDIAEGYSVSREKKESFPLTVTSAQKNPTAFYLCASSTTGRTIQYFGAGTRLSVL.

This clonotype was counted only a few times. The chain uses TRBV15 and TRBJ1-1; D is ambiguous. CDR1 and CDR2 from the germline V gene are LNHNV and YYDKDF (reference sequence). The V end lost 0 bases, the J end lost 2 bases, and 10 bases lay between the germline ends. The CDR3 extends over 15 amino acids. CDR3 region: CATSRDHGPNTEAFF. In DNA form, the CDR3 reads TGTGCCACCAGCAGAGATCATGGGCCAAACACTGAAGCTTTCTTT.

This clonotype was detected a few times. The rearrangement links TRBV20-1 to TRBJ2-7; 9 positions agree with TRBD2. J was trimmed by 5 bases and V by 5 bases; bases with no gene match: 10. Germline V gene lookup returns CDR1 DFQATT and CDR2 SNEGSKA (reference sequence). The CDR3 contains 14 residues. CDR3 sequence reads: CSAGLAGVQHEQYF. The CDR3 DNA reads TGCAGTGCTGGGTTAGCGGGAGTTCAGCACGAGCAGTACTTC.